This TCR beta chain was recorded in a study of cytomegalovirus exposure and HLA in healthy donors. Study-level findings and limits: Looking again later, the authors saw that most CMV-associated TCR beta chains seemed HLA-restricted.

60 Vbeta and 13 Jbeta primers were used in PCR. Only in-frame clones appear in the TCRdb table, and some are missing; sequencing was by immunoSEQ multiplex PCR. The sample lists roughly 160,000 clones; around 80% were seen once. Remarks on this clone: Its antigen is not known.

This CDR3 is 16 amino acids long. Germline V CDR1 and CDR2: LGHNA, YNFKEQ. V trimming: 4 bases; J trimming: 7 bases; junction bases outside the gene matches: 12. The specimen sequenced was PBMCs. The chain is built from TRBV4-2 and TRBJ1-4; 7 nucleotides match TRBD1. The origin of this receptor is a male donor in good health and CMV-seronegative. CDR3 DNA sequence: TGTGCCAGCAGCCCTCGTCAAGCAGGGGGAGGTGAAAAACTGTTTTTT. Translation gives CASSPRQAGGGEKLFF.